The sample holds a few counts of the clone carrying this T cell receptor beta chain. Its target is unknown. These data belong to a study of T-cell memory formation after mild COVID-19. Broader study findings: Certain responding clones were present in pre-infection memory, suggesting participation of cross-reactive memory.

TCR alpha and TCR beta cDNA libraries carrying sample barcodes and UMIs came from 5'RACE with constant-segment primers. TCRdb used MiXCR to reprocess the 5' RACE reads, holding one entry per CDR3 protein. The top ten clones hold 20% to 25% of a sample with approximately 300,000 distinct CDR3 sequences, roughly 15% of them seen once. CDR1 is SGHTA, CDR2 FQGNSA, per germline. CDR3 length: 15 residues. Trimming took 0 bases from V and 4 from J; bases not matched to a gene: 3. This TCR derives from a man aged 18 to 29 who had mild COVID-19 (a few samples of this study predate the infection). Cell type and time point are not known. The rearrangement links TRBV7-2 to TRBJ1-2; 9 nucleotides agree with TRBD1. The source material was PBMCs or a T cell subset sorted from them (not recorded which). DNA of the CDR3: TGTGCCAGCAGCTTAGCCCCGGGACAGGGCTATGGCTACACCTTC. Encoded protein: CASSLAPGQGYGYTF.